A selection of T cell receptor beta chains follows, all from one sample in a study of cytomegalovirus exposure and HLA in healthy donors. The data were produced by immunoSEQ multiplex PCR, yet TCRdb's version contains in-frame clones alone and is incomplete. The table records about 190,000 clones, roughly 80% of them present only once. The specimen sequenced was PBMCs. The receptors derive from a boy aged 10-17 years in good health and CMV-seronegative. Each CDR3 is given with its conserved first and last residue. D genes are given only for firm matches. Rows give clone size only sometimes, using once, few, many, or a class for an expanded clone.

TRBV2	.	TRBJ1-4	.	TGTGCCAGCAACCCATGGGGGGACGGCTCGCTTCTTAATGAAAAACTGTTTTTT	CASNPWGDGSLLNEKLFF
TRBV7-8	.	TRBJ2-6	.	TGTGCCAGCAGCTACAGGATACCGGCCTCTGGGGCCAACGTCCTGACTTTC	CASSYRIPASGANVLTF
TRBV13	TRBD1	TRBJ2-7	.	TGTGCCAGCAGCTCCGGGACAGGGGTCACCCCATCATACGAGCAGTACTTC	CASSSGTGVTPSYEQYF
TRBV7-2	.	TRBJ1-2	.	TGTGCCAGCAGCATCGGGACAACCGCTAACTATGGCTACACCTTC	CASSIGTTANYGYTF
TRBV6-1	.	TRBJ1-1	.	TGTGCCAGCAGGACAGGACAGAACACTGAAGCTTTCTTT	CASRTGQNTEAFF
TRBV6-5	TRBD1	TRBJ1-1	.	TGTGCCAGCAGCCCTATCCAGGGGGCGCGGATGAAAGCTTTCTTT	CASSPIQGARMKAFF
TRBV6-1	.	TRBJ1-2	.	TGTGCCAGCAGGGGCATGGATACCAACTATGGCTACACCTTC	CASRGMDTNYGYTF
TRBV7-2	.	TRBJ1-2	.	TGTGCCAGCAGCTTATTACTGGGGGCTAGCTATGGCTACACCTTC	CASSLLLGASYGYTF
TRBV6-6	.	TRBJ1-2	.	TGTGCCAGCACCTTGACAGGTTCCTATGGCTACACCTTC	CASTLTGSYGYTF
TRBV6-5	TRBD1	TRBJ1-2	.	TGTGCCAGCAGCCGACAGGGCTCCTATGGCTACACCTTC	CASSRQGSYGYTF
TRBV5-6	.	TRBJ2-1	.	TGTGCCAGTCGCCTAGACGCGAGCTCCTACAATGAGCAGTTCTTC	CASRLDASSYNEQFF
TRBV27	TRBD1	TRBJ1-1	.	TGTGCCAGCAGTTTAAGGACAGGGGGAAGCCTGAACACTGAAGCTTTCTTT	CASSLRTGGSLNTEAFF
TRBV4-1	TRBD1	TRBJ1-5	few	TGCGCCAGCAGCGATCCAGGACAGGGTTATCAGCCCCAGCATTTT	CASSDPGQGYQPQHF
TRBV6-6	.	TRBJ2-1	.	TGTGCCAGCAGTTACGTCAGATACAATGAGCAGTTCTTC	CASSYVRYNEQFF
TRBV29-1	TRBD1	TRBJ1-3	.	TGCAGCGTTGACACAGGGGCTGGAAACACCATATATTTT	CSVDTGAGNTIYF
TRBV6-1	.	TRBJ1-1	.	TGTGCCAGCAGTCGCCCGGGACTCTACACTGAAGCTTTCTTT	CASSRPGLYTEAFF
TRBV2	.	TRBJ1-2	.	TGTGCCAGCAGTGAGGGGCAGAGCTATGGCTACACCTTC	CASSEGQSYGYTF
TRBV11-2	.	TRBJ2-7	.	TGTGCCAGCAGCTTAGGTCCTAGCGAGACGCGCGAGCAGTACTTC	CASSLGPSETREQYF
TRBV5-1	TRBD1	TRBJ2-5	once	TGCGCCAGCAAACGGACAGGACAAGAGACCCAGTACTTC	CASKRTGQETQYF
TRBV19	.	TRBJ1-1	.	TGTGCCAGTAGTTCTATGGCCGGGTACGCTGAAGCTTTCTTT	CASSSMAGYAEAFF
TRBV13	.	TRBJ2-1	.	TGTGCCAGCAGCAGCCGGGGGGCGGGGGTTTGGGATGAGCAGTTCTTC	CASSSRGAGVWDEQFF
TRBV6-5	TRBD2	TRBJ2-1	.	TGTGCCAGCAGAGTAGCGGGGGTCACCTACAATGAGCAGTTCTTC	CASRVAGVTYNEQFF
TRBV9	TRBD2	TRBJ2-2	.	TGTGCCAGCAGCGGGGGGGGTGATAGCACCGGGGAGCTGTTTTTT	CASSGGGDSTGELFF
TRBV9	.	TRBJ2-5	.	TGTGCCAGCAGCGTACTTCCAGGGCGGGAGACCCAGTACTTC	CASSVLPGRETQYF
TRBV27	TRBD1	TRBJ1-2	.	TGTGCCAGCAGTTTAGGACCCGCGATTCAGGGGGCGTTACATGGCTACACCTTC	CASSLGPAIQGALHGYTF
TRBV2	.	TRBJ2-2	.	TGTGCCAGCAGAGACAGGTCCGGGGAGCTGTTTTTT	CASRDRSGELFF
TRBV6-6	TRBD2	TRBJ2-3	.	TGTGCCAGCGTGGAGCGGCGGGGGGGATACACAGATACGCAGTATTTT	CASVERRGGYTDTQYF
TRBV7-9	TRBD2	TRBJ2-1	.	TGTGCCAGCAGCTTTCAACTGGGACTAGCGGGAGCTCACAATGAGCAGTTCTTC	CASSFQLGLAGAHNEQFF
TRBV18	.	TRBJ1-4	.	TGTGCCAGCTCACGGGTTGAGGGTGAAAAACTGTTTTTT	CASSRVEGEKLFF
TRBV7-2	TRBD1	TRBJ1-6	once	TGTGCCAGCAGCCGGGACAGGGCAAATTCACCCCTCCACTTT	CASSRDRANSPLHF
TRBV27	TRBD1	TRBJ1-2	.	TGTGCCAGCAGAAGGGACAGGGCGAACTATGGCTACACCTTC	CASRRDRANYGYTF